This T cell receptor (beta chain) was captured by sequencing in a study of T cell responses to AZD1222 COVID-19 vaccine. Broader study findings: Among AZD1222 vaccinees, only six or seven were seropositive at baseline. Donors, mostly white British, included more females; clonal diversity was possibly underestimated.

Points on this clone: Its antigen remains unidentified.

Repertoires were generated with immunoSEQ multiplex PCR, while TCRdb's copy carries only in-frame clones and drops some. Among approximately 220,000 clones listed, about 93% were seen once. The TCR sequence derives from an adult in good health. The sample consisted of peripheral blood, taken on day 0 of MenACWY control vaccination.

CDR3 bases: TGTGCCACCGACCCCGGGACAGGGCTCACAGATACGCAGTATTTT. The encoded protein is CATDPGTGLTDTQYF. The chain joins TRBV6-5 to TRBJ2-3, with 9 bases that match TRBD1. Trimming cost V 10 bases and J 2 bases; bases outside gene matches: 10. Germline V CDR1 and CDR2: MNHEY, SVGAGI. The CDR3 covers 15 residues.